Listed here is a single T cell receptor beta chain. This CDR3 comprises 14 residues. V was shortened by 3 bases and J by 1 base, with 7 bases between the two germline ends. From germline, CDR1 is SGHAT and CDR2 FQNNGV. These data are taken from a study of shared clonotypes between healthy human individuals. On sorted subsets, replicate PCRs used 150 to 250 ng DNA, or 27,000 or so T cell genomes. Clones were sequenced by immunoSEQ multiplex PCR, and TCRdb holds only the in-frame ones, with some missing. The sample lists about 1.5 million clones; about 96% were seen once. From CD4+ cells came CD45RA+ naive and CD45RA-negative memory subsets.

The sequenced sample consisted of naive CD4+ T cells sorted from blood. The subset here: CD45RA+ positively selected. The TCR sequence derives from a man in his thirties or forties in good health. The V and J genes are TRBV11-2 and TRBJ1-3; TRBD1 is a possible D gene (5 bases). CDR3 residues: CASSLDTSGNTIYF. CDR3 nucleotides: TGTGCCAGCAGCTTGGACACATCTGGAAACACCATATATTTT.